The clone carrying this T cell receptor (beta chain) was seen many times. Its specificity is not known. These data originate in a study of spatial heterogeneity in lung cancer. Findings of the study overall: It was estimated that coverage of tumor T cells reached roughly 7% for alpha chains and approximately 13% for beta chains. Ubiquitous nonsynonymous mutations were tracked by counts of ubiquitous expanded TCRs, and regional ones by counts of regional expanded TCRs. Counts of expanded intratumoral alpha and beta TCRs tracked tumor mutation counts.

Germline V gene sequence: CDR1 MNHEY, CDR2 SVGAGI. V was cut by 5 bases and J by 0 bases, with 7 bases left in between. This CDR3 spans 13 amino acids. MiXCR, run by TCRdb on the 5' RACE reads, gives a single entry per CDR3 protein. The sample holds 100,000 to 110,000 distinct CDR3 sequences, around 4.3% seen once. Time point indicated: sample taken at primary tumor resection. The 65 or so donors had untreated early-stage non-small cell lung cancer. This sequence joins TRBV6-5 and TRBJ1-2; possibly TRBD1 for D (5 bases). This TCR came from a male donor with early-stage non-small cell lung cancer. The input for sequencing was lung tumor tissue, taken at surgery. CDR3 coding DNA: TGTGCCAGCAGTAGGGGAGCTAACTATGGCTACACCTTC. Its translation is CASSRGANYGYTF.